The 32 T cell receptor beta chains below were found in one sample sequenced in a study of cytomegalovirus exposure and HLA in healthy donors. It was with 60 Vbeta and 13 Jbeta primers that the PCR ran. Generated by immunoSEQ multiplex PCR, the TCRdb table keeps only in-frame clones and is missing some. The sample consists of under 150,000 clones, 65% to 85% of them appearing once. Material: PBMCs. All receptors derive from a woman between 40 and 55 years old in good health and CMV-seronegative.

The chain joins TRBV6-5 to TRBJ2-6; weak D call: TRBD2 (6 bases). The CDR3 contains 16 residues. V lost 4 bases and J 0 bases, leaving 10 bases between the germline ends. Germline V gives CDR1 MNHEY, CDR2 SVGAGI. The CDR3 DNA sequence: TGTGCCAGCAGTTTCGTACTAGCCTCTGGGGCCAACGTCCTGACTTTC. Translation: CASSFVLASGANVLTF.

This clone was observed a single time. CDR3 sequence reads: CASSLRGSDTGELFF. The DNA of the CDR3 is TGCGCCAGCAGCTTGCGGGGGTCCGACACCGGGGAGCTGTTTTTT. The chain couples TRBV5-1 to TRBJ2-2, with D possibly being TRBD2 (6 bases). The V end was cut by 1 base, the J end by 3 bases, with 10 bases between. Germline CDR1 reads SGHRS; CDR2 reads YFSETQ. The CDR3 is 15 residues long.

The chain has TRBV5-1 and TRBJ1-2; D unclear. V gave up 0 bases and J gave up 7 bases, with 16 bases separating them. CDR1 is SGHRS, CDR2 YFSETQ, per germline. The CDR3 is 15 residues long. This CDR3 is CASSLAPDRRGGYTF. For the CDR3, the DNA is TGCGCCAGCAGCTTGGCCCCCGACCGGCGGGGTGGCTACACCTTC.

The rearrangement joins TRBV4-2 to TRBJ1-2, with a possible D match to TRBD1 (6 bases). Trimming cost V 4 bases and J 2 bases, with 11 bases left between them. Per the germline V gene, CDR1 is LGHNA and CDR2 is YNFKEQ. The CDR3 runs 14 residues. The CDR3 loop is CASSLEDSNYGYTF. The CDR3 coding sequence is TGTGCCAGCAGCCTAGAGGACAGCAACTATGGCTACACCTTC.

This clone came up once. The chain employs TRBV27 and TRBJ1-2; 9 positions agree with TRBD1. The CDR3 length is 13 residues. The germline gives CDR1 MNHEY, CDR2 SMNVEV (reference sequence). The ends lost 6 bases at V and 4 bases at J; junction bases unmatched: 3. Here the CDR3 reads CASSKTGGYGYTF. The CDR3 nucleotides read TGTGCCAGCAGCAAGACAGGGGGCTATGGCTACACCTTC.

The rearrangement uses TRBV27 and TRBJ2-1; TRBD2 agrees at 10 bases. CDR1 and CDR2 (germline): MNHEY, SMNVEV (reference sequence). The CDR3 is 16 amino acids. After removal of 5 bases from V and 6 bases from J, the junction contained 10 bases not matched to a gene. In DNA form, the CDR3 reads TGTGCCAGCAGTACCCGAAATAGCGGGAGGTTCAATGAGCAGTTCTTC. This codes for CASSTRNSGRFNEQFF.

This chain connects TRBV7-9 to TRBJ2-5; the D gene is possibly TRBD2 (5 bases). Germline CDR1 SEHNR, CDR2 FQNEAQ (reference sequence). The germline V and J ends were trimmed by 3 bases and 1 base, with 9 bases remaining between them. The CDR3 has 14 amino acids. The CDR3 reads CASSLAGRQETQYF. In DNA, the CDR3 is TGTGCCAGCAGCTTGGCGGGTCGCCAAGAGACCCAGTACTTC.

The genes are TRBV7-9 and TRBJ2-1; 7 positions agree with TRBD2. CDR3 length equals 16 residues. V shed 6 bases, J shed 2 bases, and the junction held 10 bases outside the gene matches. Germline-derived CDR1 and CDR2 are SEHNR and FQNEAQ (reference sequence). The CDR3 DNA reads TGTGCCAGCAGATTGATTGGCGGGAGACCCTACAATGAGCAGTTCTTC. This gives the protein CASRLIGGRPYNEQFF.

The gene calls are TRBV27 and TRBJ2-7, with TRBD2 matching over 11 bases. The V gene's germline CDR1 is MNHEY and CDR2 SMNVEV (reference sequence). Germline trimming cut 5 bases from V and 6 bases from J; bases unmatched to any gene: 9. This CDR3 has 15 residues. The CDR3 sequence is CASSVAGGLVGEQYF. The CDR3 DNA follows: TGTGCCAGCAGTGTAGCGGGGGGGTTAGTCGGCGAGCAGTACTTC.

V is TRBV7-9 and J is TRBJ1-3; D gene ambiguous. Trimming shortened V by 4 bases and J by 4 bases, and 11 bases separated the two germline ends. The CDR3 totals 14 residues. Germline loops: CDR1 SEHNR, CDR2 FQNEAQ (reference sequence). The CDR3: CASSSPDGGNTIYF. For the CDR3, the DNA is TGTGCCAGCAGCTCTCCCGACGGGGGAAACACCATATATTTT. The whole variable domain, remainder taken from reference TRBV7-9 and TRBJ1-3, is DTGVSQNPRHKITKRGQNVTFRCDPISEHNRLYWYRQTLGQGPEFLTYFQNEAQLEKSRLLSDRFSAERPKGSFSTLEIQRTEQGDSAMYLCASSSPDGGNTIYFGEGSWLTVV.

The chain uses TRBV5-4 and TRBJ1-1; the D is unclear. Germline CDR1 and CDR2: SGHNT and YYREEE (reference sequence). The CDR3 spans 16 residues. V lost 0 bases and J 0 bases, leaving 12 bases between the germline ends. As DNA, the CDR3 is TGTGCCAGCAGCTTGGGTGGAGGTGGCATGAACACTGAAGCTTTCTTT. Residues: CASSLGGGGMNTEAFF.

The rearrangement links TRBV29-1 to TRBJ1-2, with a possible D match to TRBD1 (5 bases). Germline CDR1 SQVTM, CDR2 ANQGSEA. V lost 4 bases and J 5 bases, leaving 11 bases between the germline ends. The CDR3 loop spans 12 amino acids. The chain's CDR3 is CSVVQAAYGYTF. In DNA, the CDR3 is TGCAGCGTTGTACAGGCCGCGTATGGCTACACCTTC.

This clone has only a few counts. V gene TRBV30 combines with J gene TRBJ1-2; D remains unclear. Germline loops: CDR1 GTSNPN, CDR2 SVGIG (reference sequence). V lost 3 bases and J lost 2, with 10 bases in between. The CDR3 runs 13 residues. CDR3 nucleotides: TGTGCCTGGAGCCAGTCAGTAAACTATGGCTACACCTTC. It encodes CAWSQSVNYGYTF.

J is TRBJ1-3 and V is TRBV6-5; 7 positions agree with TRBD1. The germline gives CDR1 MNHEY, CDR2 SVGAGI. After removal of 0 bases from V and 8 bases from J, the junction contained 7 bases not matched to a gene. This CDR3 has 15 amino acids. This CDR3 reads CASSYSRGRGDTIYF. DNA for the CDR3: TGTGCCAGCAGTTACTCAAGGGGGCGCGGGGACACCATATATTTT.

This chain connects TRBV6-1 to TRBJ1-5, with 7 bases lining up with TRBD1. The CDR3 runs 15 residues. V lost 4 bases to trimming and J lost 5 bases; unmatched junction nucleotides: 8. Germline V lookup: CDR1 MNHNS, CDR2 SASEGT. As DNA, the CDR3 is TGTGCCAGCAGTGTCCCGGGACAGCTCCATCAGCCCCAGCATTTT. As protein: CASSVPGQLHQPQHF.

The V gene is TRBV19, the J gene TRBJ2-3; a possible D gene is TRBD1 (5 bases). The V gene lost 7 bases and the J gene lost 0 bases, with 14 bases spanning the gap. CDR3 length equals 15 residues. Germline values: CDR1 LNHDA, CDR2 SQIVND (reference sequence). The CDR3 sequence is CASKGRVTSTDTQYF. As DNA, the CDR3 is TGTGCCAGTAAGGGCAGGGTGACGAGCACAGATACGCAGTATTTT.

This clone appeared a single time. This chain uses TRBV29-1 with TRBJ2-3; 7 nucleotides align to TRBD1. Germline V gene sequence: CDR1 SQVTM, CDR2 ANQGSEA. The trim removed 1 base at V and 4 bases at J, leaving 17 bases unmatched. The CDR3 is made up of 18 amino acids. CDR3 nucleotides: TGCAGCGTTGAAGGCCTGTGGGACAGCTGGAGTGGCGCAGATACGCAGTATTTT. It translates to CSVEGLWDSWSGADTQYF.

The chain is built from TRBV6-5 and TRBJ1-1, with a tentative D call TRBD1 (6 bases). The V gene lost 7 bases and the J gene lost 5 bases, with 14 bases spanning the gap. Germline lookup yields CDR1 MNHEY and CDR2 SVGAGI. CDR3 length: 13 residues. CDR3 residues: CASKPGVRTEAFF. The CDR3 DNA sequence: TGTGCCAGCAAGCCAGGGGTGAGAACTGAAGCTTTCTTT.

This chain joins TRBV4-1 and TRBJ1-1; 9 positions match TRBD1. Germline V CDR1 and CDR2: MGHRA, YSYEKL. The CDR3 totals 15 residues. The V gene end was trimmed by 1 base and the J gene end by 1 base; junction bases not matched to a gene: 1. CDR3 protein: CASSQGGQGNTEAFF. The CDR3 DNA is TGCGCCAGCAGCCAAGGGGGACAGGGGAACACTGAAGCTTTCTTT.

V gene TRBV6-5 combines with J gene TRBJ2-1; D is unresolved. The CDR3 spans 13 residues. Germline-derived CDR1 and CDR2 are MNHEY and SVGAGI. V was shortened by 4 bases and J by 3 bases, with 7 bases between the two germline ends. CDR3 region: CASSFSSYNEQFF. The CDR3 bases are TGTGCCAGCAGTTTTAGCAGCTACAATGAGCAGTTCTTC.

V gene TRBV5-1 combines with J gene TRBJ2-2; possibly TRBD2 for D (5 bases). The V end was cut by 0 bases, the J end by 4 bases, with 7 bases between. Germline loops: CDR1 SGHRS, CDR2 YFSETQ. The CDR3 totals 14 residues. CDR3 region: CASSLGGSTGELFF. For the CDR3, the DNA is TGCGCCAGCAGCTTGGGAGGGTCCACCGGGGAGCTGTTTTTT.

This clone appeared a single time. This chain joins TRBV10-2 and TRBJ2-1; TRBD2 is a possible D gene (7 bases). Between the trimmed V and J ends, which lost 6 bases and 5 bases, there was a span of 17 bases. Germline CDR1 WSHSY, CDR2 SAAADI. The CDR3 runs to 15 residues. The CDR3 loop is CASSLGGGRNNEQFF. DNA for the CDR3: TGCGCCAGCAGCCTAGGGGGGGGGAGGAACAATGAGCAGTTCTTC.

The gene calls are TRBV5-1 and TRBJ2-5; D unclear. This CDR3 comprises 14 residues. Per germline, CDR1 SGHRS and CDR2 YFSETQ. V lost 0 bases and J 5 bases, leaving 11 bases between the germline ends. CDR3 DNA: TGCGCCAGCAGCTTGGACCGGGTCGGGGAGACCCAGTACTTC. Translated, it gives CASSLDRVGETQYF.

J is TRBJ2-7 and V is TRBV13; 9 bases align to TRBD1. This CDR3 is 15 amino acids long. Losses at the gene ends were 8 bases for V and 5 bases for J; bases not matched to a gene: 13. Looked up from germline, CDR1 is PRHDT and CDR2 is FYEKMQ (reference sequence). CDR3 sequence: CASVPGGQGFNEQYF. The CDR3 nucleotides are TGTGCCAGCGTTCCGGGGGGACAGGGCTTCAACGAGCAGTACTTC.

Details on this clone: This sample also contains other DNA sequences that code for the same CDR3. The CDR3 bases are TGTGCCAGCAGCCCTCAGACAGGGTTCAACTATGGCTACACCTTC. This codes for CASSPQTGFNYGYTF. This rearrangement joins TRBV5-5 to TRBJ1-2; 7 nucleotides match TRBD1. J was trimmed by 2 bases and V by 4 bases; bases with no gene match: 8. This CDR3 has 15 amino acids. Germline CDR1 reads SGHKS; CDR2 reads YYEKEE (reference sequence).

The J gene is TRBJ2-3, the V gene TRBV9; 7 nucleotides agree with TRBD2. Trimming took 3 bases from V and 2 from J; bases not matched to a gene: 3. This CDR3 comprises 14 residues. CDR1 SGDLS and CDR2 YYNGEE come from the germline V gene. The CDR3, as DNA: TGTGCCAGCAGCGGGGACTACTCCACAGATACGCAGTATTTT. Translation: CASSGDYSTDTQYF.

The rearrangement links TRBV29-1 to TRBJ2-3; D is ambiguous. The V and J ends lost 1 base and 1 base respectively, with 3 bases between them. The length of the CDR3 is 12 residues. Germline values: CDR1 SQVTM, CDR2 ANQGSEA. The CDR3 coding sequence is TGCAGCGTTGAAGCTGGCACAGATACGCAGTATTTT. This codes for CSVEAGTDTQYF.

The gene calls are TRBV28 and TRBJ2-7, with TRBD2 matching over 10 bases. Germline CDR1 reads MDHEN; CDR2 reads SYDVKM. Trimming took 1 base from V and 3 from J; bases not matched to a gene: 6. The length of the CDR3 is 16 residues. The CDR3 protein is CASSLYRASGSYEQYF. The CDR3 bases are TGTGCCAGCAGTTTATATCGGGCTAGCGGGAGCTACGAGCAGTACTTC.

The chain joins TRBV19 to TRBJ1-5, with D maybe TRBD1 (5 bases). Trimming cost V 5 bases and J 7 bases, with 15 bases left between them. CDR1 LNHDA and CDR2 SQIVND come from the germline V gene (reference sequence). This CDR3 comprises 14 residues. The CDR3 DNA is TGTGCCAGTAGTTCCCAGGGTCTGGGACAGCCCCAGCATTTT. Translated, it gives CASSSQGLGQPQHF. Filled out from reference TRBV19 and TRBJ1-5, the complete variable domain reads DGGITQSPKYLFRKEGQNVTLSCEQNLNHDAMYWYRQDPGQGLRLIYYSQIVNDFQKGDIAEGYSVSREKKESFPLTVTSAQKNPTAFYLCASSSQGLGQPQHFGDGTRLSIL.

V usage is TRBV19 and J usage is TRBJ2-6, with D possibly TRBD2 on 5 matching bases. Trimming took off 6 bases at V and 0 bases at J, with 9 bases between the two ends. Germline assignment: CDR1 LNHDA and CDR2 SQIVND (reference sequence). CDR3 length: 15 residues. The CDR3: CASRDWGSGANVLTF. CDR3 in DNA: TGTGCCAGTAGGGACTGGGGCTCTGGGGCCAACGTCCTGACTTTC.

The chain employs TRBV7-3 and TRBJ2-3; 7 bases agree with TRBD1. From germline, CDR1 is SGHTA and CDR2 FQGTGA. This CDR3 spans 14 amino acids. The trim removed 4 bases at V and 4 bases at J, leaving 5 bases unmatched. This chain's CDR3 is CASSSSTGADTQYF. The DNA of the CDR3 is TGTGCCAGCAGCTCATCTACAGGGGCAGATACGCAGTATTTT.

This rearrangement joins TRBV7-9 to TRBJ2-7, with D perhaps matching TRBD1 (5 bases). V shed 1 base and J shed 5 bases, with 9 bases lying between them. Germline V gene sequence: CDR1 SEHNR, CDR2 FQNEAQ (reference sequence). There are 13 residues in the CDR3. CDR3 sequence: CASSLVGRDEQYF. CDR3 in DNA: TGTGCCAGCAGCTTAGTGGGCAGGGACGAGCAGTACTTC.